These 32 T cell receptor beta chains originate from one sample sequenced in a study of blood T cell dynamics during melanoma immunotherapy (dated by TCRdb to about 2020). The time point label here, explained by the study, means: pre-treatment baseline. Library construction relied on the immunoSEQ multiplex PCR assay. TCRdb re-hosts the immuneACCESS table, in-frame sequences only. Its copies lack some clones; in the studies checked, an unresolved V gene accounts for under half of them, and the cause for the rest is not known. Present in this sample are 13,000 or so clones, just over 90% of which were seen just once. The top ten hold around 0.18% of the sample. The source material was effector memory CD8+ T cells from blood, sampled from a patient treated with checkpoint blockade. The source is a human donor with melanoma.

This CDR3 is CASSFGGGGLETQYF. The CDR3 nucleotides read TGTGCCAGCAGCTTTGGGGGAGGGGGTTTGGAGACCCAGTACTTC. The chain carries TRBV5-5 and TRBJ2-5, with a tentative D call TRBD2 (7 bases). Trimming took off 2 bases at V and 5 bases at J, with 16 bases between the two ends. The CDR3 spans 15 residues. Germline CDR1 SGHKS, CDR2 YYEKEE (reference sequence).

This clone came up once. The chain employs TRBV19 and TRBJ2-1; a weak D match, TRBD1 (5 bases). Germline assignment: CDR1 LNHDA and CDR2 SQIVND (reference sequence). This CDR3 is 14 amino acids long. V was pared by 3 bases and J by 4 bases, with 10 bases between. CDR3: CASSIQGHYNEQFF. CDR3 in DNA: TGTGCCAGTAGTATCCAGGGTCATTACAATGAGCAGTTCTTC.

In nucleotides, the CDR3 is TGTGCCAGCAGCTTACAGGGGCTAACTGAAGCTTTCTTT. It specifies CASSLQGLTEAFF. The chain links TRBV7-8 to TRBJ1-1; D may be TRBD1 (6 bases). Germline V gene sequence: CDR1 SGHVS, CDR2 FQNEAQ. This CDR3 region has 13 residues. V was cut by 2 bases and J by 5 bases, with 9 bases left in between.

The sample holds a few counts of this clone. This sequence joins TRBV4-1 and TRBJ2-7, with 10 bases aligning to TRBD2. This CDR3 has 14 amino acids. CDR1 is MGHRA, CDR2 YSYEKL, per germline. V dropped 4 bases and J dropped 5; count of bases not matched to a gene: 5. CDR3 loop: CASSRASGSNEQYF. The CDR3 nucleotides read TGCGCCAGCAGCCGAGCTAGCGGGAGCAACGAGCAGTACTTC.

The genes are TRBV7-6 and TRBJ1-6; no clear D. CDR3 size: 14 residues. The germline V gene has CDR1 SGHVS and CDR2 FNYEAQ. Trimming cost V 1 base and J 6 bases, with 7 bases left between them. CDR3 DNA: TGTGCCAGCAGCTTAGTTGAGATTAATTCACCCCTCCACTTT. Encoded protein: CASSLVEINSPLHF. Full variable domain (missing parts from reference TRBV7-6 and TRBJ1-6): GAGVSQSPRYKVTKRGQDVALRCDPISGHVSLYWYRQALGQGPEFLTYFNYEAQQDKSGLPNDRFSAERPEGSISTLTIQRTEQRDSAMYRCASSLVEINSPLHFGNGTRLTVT.

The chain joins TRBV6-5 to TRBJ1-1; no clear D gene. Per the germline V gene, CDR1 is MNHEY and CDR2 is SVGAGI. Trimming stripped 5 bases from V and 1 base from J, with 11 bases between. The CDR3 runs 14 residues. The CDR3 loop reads CASSPDFGNTEAFF. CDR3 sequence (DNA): TGTGCCAGCAGTCCGGACTTCGGGAACACTGAAGCTTTCTTT.

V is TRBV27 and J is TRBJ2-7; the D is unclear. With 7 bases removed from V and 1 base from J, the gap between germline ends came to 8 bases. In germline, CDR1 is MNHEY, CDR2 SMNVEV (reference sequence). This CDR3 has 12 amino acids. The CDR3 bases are TGTGCCAGCAAGGGTATGTCCTACGAGCAGTACTTC. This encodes CASKGMSYEQYF.

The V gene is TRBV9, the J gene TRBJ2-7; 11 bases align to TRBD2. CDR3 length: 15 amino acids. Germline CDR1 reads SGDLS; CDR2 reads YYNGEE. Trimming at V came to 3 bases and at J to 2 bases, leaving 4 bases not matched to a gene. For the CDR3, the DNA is TGTGCCAGCAGCGAACTAGCGGGAGAGACCTACGAGCAGTACTTC. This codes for CASSELAGETYEQYF.

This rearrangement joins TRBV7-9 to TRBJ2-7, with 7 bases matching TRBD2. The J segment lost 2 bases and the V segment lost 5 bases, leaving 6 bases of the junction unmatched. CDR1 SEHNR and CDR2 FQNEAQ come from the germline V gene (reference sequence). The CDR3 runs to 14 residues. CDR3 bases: TGTGCCAGCAGCCCCAGCGGGATCCCCTACGAGCAGTACTTC. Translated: CASSPSGIPYEQYF.

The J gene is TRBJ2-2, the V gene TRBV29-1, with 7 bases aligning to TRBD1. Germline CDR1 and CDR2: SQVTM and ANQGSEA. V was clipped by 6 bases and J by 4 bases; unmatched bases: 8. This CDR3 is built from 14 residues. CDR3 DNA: TGCAGCGTGGGTGGGACAGCCATCACCGGGGAGCTGTTTTTT. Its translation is CSVGGTAITGELFF.

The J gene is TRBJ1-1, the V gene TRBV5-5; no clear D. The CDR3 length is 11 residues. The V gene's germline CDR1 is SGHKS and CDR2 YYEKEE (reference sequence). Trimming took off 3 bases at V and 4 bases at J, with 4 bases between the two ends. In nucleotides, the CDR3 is TGTGCCAGCAGCTCTTTCACTGAAGCTTTCTTT. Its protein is CASSSFTEAFF.

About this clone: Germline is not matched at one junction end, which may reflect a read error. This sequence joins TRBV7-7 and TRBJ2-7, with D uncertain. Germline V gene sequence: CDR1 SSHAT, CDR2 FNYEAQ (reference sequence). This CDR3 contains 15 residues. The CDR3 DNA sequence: TGTGCTAGCAGCCTCCGACATGGTGGTATCCACGAGCAGTACTTC. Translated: CASSLRHGGIHEQYF.

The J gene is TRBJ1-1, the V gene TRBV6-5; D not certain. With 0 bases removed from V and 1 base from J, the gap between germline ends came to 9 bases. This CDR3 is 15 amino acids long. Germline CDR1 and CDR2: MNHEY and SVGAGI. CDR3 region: CASSYSPGPNTEAFF. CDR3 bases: TGTGCCAGCAGTTACTCCCCAGGCCCGAACACTGAAGCTTTCTTT.

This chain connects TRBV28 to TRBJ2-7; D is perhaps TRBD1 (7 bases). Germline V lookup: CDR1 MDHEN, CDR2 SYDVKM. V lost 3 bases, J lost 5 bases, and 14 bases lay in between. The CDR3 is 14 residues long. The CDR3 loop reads CASSLRGRDHEQYF. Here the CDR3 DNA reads TGTGCCAGCAGTTTGAGGGGGCGGGACCACGAGCAGTACTTC.

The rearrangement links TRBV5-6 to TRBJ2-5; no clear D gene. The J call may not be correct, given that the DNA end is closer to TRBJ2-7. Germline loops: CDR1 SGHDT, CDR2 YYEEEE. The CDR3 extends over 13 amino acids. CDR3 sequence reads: CASSLGVFDEQYF. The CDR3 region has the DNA TGTGCCAGCAGCTTGGGGGTTTTCGACGAGCAGTACTTC.

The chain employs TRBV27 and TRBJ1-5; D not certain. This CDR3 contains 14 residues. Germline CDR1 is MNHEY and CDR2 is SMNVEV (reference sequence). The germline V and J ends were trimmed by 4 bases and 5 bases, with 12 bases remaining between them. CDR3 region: CASSSFSGDQPQHF. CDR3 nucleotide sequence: TGTGCCAGCAGTTCCTTCTCTGGAGATCAGCCCCAGCATTTT.

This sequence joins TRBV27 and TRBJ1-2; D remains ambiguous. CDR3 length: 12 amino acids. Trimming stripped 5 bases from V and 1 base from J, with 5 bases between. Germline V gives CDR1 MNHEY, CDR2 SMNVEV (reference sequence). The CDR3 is CASSPDNYGYTF. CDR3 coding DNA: TGTGCCAGCAGTCCCGATAACTATGGCTACACCTTC.

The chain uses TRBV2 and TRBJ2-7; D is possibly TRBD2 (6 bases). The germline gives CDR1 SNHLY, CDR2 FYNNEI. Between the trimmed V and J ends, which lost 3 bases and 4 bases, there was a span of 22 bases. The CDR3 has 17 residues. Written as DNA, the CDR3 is TGTGCCAGCAGTGAGTTGAGCGGTTGGGAGCGGGCTTACGAGCAGTACTTC. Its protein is CASSELSGWERAYEQYF.

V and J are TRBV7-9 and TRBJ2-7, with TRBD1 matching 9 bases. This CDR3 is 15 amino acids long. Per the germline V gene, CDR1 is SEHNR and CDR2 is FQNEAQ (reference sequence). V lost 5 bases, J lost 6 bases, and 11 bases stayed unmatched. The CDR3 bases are TGTGCCAGCAGCCCAACAGGGGGCCCTCACGGCGAGCAGTACTTC. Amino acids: CASSPTGGPHGEQYF. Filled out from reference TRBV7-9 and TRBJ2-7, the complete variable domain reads DTGVSQNPRHKITKRGQNVTFRCDPISEHNRLYWYRQTLGQGPEFLTYFQNEAQLEKSRLLSDRFSAERPKGSFSTLEIQRTEQGDSAMYLCASSPTGGPHGEQYFGPGTRLTVT.

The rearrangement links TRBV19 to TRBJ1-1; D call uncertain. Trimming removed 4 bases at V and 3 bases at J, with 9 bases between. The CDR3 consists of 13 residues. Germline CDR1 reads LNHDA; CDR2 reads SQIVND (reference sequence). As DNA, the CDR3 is TGTGCCAGTAGTACTACCCGGGACACTGAAGCTTTCTTT. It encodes CASSTTRDTEAFF. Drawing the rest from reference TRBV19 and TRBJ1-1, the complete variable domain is DGGITQSPKYLFRKEGQNVTLSCEQNLNHDAMYWYRQDPGQGLRLIYYSQIVNDFQKGDIAEGYSVSREKKESFPLTVTSAQKNPTAFYLCASSTTRDTEAFFGQGTRLTVV.

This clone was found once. CDR3 nucleotides: TGTGCCAGCAGTTCACCCGGAGACAGGGGTGGACTAGCGGCCTACAATGAGCAGTTCTTC. It encodes CASSSPGDRGGLAAYNEQFF. The J gene is TRBJ2-1, the V gene TRBV27, with 10 bases that match TRBD2. The CDR3 runs 20 residues. The germline V gene has CDR1 MNHEY and CDR2 SMNVEV (reference sequence). Losses at the gene ends were 4 bases for V and 2 bases for J; bases not matched to a gene: 17.

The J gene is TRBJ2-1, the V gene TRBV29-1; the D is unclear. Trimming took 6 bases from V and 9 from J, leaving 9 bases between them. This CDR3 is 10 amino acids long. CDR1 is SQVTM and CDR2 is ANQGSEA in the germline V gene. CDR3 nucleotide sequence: TGCAGCGTCCAAATCGGTGAGCAGTTCTTC. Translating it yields CSVQIGEQFF.

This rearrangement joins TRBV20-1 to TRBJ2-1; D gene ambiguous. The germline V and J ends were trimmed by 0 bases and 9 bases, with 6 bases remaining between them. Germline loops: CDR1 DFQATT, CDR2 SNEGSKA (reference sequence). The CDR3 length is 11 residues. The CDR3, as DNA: TGCAGTGCTAGAGATGCCGGTGAGCAGTTCTTC. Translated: CSARDAGEQFF.

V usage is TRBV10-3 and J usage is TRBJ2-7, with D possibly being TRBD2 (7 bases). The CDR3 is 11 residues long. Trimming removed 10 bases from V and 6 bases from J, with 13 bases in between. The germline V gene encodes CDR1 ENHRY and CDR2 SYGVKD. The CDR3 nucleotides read TGTGCCACCAGGGGAGGGCTCGAGCAGTACTTC. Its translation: CATRGGLEQYF.

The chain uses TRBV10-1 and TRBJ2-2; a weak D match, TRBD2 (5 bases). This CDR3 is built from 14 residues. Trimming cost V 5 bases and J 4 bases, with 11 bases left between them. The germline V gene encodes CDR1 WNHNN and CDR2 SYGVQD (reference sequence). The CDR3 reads CASSTGTGTGELFF. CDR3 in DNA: TGCGCCAGCAGTACGGGAACGGGCACCGGGGAGCTGTTTTTT.

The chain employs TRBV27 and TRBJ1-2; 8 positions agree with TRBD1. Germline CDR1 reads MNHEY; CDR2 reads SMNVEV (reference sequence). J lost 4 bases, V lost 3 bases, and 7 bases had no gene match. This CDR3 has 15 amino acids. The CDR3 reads CASSFSRTGGYGYTF. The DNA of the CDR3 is TGTGCCAGCAGTTTTTCAAGAACAGGGGGCTATGGCTACACCTTC.

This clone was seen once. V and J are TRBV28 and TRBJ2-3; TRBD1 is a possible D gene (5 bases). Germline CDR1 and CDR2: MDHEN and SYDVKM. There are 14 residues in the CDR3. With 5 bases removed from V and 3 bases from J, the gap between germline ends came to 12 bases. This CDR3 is CASSPGIATDTQYF. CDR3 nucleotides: TGTGCCAGCAGTCCAGGGATCGCGACAGATACGCAGTATTTT.

The CDR3 sequence: CASSQTVLNTEAFF. CDR3 coding DNA: TGCGCCAGCAGCCAAACTGTCTTGAACACTGAAGCTTTCTTT. The chain has TRBV4-3 and TRBJ1-1; D ambiguous. This CDR3 is built from 14 residues. Looked up from germline, CDR1 is LGHNA and CDR2 is YSLEER. V lost 2 bases, J lost 0 bases, and 7 bases lay in between.

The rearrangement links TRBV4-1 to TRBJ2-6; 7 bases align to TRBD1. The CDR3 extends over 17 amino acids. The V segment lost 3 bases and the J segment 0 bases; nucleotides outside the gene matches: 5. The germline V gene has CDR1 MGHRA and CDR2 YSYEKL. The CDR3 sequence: CASSHGQVISGANVLTF. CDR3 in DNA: TGCGCCAGCAGCCACGGACAGGTGATCTCTGGGGCCAACGTCCTGACTTTC.

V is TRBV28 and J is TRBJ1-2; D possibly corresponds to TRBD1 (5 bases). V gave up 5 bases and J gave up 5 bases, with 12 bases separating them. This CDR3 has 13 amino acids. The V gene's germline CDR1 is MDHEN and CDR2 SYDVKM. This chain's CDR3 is CASSIGTGYGYTF. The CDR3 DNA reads TGTGCCAGCAGTATCGGGACTGGGTATGGCTACACCTTC.

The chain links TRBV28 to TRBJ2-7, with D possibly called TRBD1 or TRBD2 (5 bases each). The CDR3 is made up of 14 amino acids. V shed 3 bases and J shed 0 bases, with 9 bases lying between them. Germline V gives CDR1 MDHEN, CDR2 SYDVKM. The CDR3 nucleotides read TGTGCCAGCAGTTTCCGAGGGGCCTCCTACGAGCAGTACTTC. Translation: CASSFRGASYEQYF.

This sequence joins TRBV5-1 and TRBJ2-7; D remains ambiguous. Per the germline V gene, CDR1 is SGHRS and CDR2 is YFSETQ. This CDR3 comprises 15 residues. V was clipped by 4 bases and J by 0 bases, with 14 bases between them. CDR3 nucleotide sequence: TGCGCCAGCAGCGCGCGAGACATGAGCTCCTACGAGCAGTACTTC. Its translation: CASSARDMSSYEQYF. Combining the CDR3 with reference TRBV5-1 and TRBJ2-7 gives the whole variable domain KAGVTQTPRYLIKTRGQQVTLSCSPISGHRSVSWYQQTPGQGLQFLFEYFSETQRNKGNFPGRFSGRQFSNSRSEMNVSTLELGDSALYLCASSARDMSSYEQYFGPGTRLTVT.